A selection of T cell receptor beta chains follows, all from one sample in a study of OX40 agonist ivuxolimab in advanced cancers. Produced via immunoSEQ multiplex PCR; TCRdb's table is partial and in-frame only. The sample holds approximately 44,000 clones, 75% to 90% seen once. Sequencing used CD4+ or CD8+ T cells sorted from blood, obtained in a trial of the OX40 agonist ivuxolimab. The receptors stem from an adult with an advanced solid tumor such as melanoma, head and neck, liver or kidney cancer. The CDR3 runs from the conserved cysteine through the conserved F or W. D genes are given only for firm matches. Clone size is stated in some rows and not others, as once, few, many or a class when expanded.

medium-sized	TRBD1	TRBV5-5	TRBJ1-5	TGTGCCAGCAGCCGGGACAGGGCAAATAGCAATCAGCCCCAGCATTTT	CASSRDRANSNQPQHF
few	-	TRBV19	TRBJ1-5	TGTGCCAGTAATCGGTCGGCGAGGCGTAGCAATCAGCCCCAGCATTTT	CASNRSARRSNQPQHF
-	-	TRBV6-6	TRBJ2-7	TGTGCCAGCAGTTTCCAGATACAGGGTTACGAGCAGTACTTC	CASSFQIQGYEQYF
-	-	TRBV6-5	TRBJ2-7	TGTGCCAGCAGTTACCAGTCGGGTGGCCACGAGCAGTACTTC	CASSYQSGGHEQYF
-	-	TRBV10-1	TRBJ1-2	TGCGCCAGCAGTGCGGCCCAGGGGAGAGGCTACACCTTC	CASSAAQGRGYTF
-	-	TRBV21-1	TRBJ2-7	TGTGCCAGCAGCAAAGAGCCAAGGACAGGAGAGCAGTACTTC	CASSKEPRTGEQYF
-	-	TRBV28	TRBJ1-2	TGTGCCAGCAGGAAGGGGGGAATTTTGCTCAACTATGGCTACACCTTC	CASRKGGILLNYGYTF
-	TRBD2	TRBV7-2	TRBJ2-5	TGTGCCAGCAGCTCCTACCCCCGCGGGGGGGAGACCCAGTACTTC	CASSSYPRGGETQYF
-	-	TRBV5-1	TRBJ2-1	TGCGCCAGCAGCTTTGAGAATTCGCAGTTCTTC	CASSFENSQFF
-	-	TRBV5-5	TRBJ1-2	TGTGCCAGCAGCTTGGGCAGAGATCGGCTCTATGGCTACACCTTC	CASSLGRDRLYGYTF
-	-	TRBV14	TRBJ1-2	TGTGCCAGCAGCCAAGATAGGCACTATGGCTACACCTTC	CASSQDRHYGYTF
once	TRBD1	TRBV28	TRBJ1-1	TGTGCCAGCAGTTTGTTTGGGACAGGGGTGCGGTGGGCTTTCTTT	CASSLFGTGVRWAFF
-	-	TRBV6-1	TRBJ2-1	TGTGCCAGCATCGAGGGTGGCTCCTACAATGAGCAGTTCTTC	CASIEGGSYNEQFF
-	-	TRBV27	TRBJ1-3	TGTGCCAGCAGATCCGCAGGGAGCTCTGGAAACACCATATATTTT	CASRSAGSSGNTIYF
once	TRBD2	TRBV4-1	TRBJ2-7	TGCGCCAGCAGCCACCAAGGACTAGCGGCCACCTACGAGCAGTACTTC	CASSHQGLAATYEQYF
-	TRBD2	TRBV9	TRBJ2-1	TGTGCCAGCAGCCCCGAGCGGCGGACTAGCGGGGGTAATGAGCAGTTCTTC	CASSPERRTSGGNEQFF
-	-	TRBV5-4	TRBJ2-6	TGTGCCAGCAGCTTGGGCCAGGGCCGTTTCGGGGCCAACGTCCTGACTTTC	CASSLGQGRFGANVLTF
-	-	TRBV12-5	TRBJ2-7	TGTGCTAGGAACCTCTGGGGCGAGCAGTACTTC	CARNLWGEQYF
-	TRBD2	TRBV10-3	TRBJ2-7	TGTGCCACCAAGGAGCGGGAGTCCACGGCCTACGAGCAGTACTTC	CATKERESTAYEQYF
-	TRBD2	TRBV28	TRBJ2-2	TGTGCCAGCAGTTTATGGGAACTAGCGGGAGGGCCCGGGGAGCTGTTTTTT	CASSLWELAGGPGELFF
few	TRBD1	TRBV28	TRBJ2-3	TGTGCCAGCAGTACGACCGGGACAGGCACAGATACGCAGTATTTT	CASSTTGTGTDTQYF
few	TRBD2	TRBV19	TRBJ2-7	TGTGCCAGTAGTGTGGTAAGAACGGCGGGGGGCGAGCAGTACTTC	CASSVVRTAGGEQYF
-	-	TRBV2	TRBJ1-4	TGTGCCAGCAGTGAAGAGAACGTCAGGGTGGGGGAAAAACTGTTTTTT	CASSEENVRVGEKLFF
few	-	TRBV5-6	TRBJ1-5	TGTGCCAGCAGCGAGAAAAGAAACAGGGTCGGACAGCCCCAGCATTTT	CASSEKRNRVGQPQHF
-	-	TRBV27	TRBJ1-4	TGTGCCAGCAGGCGGGGACTTAATGAAAAACTGTTTTTT	CASRRGLNEKLFF
-	TRBD2	TRBV12-5	TRBJ2-1	TGTGCTAGTGGCCCGGGACTAGACTACTATAATATCGATGAGCAGTTCTTC	CASGPGLDYYNIDEQFF
-	TRBD1	TRBV5-6	TRBJ2-1	TGTGCCAGCAGCCCTATGACAGGGGGTGGCGGGTACAATGAGCAGTTCTTC	CASSPMTGGGGYNEQFF
-	TRBD1	TRBV4-2	TRBJ2-7	TGTGCCAGCAGCCTTGGGACAGGGGTTCACGAGCAGTACTTC	CASSLGTGVHEQYF
-	TRBD2	TRBV4-1	TRBJ2-3	TGCGCCAGCAGCCTCAAAGGGACTAGCGGGAGCAGTGCAGATACGCAGTATTTT	CASSLKGTSGSSADTQYF
-	-	TRBV30	TRBJ2-1	TGTGCCTGGAGTACGAGAACGGGAGTCAACAATGAGCAGTTCTTC	CAWSTRTGVNNEQFF
once	-	TRBV11-2	TRBJ1-4	TGTGCCAGCAGCTTATTCTTGGGATGGCGGAATGAAAAACTGTTTTTT	CASSLFLGWRNEKLFF
-	-	TRBV20-1	TRBJ2-1	TGCAGTGCTAGGCCACACATCTTC	CSARPHIF